Sequencing of this T cell receptor (beta chain) was carried out in a study of tumor-infiltrating lymphocytes in primary liver carcinoma. With 4 bases removed from V and 5 bases from J, the gap between germline ends came to 17 bases. Germline assignment: CDR1 SGHDN and CDR2 FVKESK. The CDR3 has 15 amino acids. Unsorted bulk tissue of about 20-31 mg yielded co-extracted RNA and DNA. The patients presented with primary liver carcinoma, which was managed through surgical resection. Researchers generated TCR beta cDNA from roughly 500 ng of total RNA, relying on a constant-region primer. Libraries for TCR beta were built through three nested multiplex PCR rounds, which together made up a slightly modified ARM-PCR procedure. The opening two PCR rounds, 10 cycles each, paired TRBV1-TRBV30 forward primers with a C-beta reverse primer. TCRdb recomputed calls from the multiplex PCR reads with MiXCR, one row per CDR3 protein. The data hold 90,000 to 100,000 distinct CDR3 sequences, with around 63% observed a single time.

The sample was liver tumor tissue from sampling region 5. Subset of the sample: tumor region T5, tumor centre. V and J are TRBV14 and TRBJ1-2; tentatively, D is TRBD1 (5 bases). This TCR derives from a woman aged 60 to 75 with primary liver carcinoma and hepatitis B virus infection. The CDR3 bases are TGTGCCAGCAGCCCCGCTAATAGGGGAATATATGGCTACACCTTC. Translating gives CASSPANRGIYGYTF.